This T cell receptor beta chain emerged from a study of early T cells in non-severe SARS-CoV-2 infection. Study details: Unsorted whole-blood RNA was sequenced in bulk, leaving chains unpaired. Findings and limits, study-wide: Matching against VDJdb likely underestimated virus-specific expansions, favoring anti-spike CD8.

Attached unique molecular identifiers marked individual cDNA molecules. TCRdb itself ran the 5' RACE reads through MiXCR, one entry per CDR3 protein. The sample lists tens of thousands of distinct CDR3 sequences; 15% to 17% were seen once. From germline, CDR1 is SGHRS and CDR2 YFSETQ. CDR3 size: 16 residues. V lost 0 bases and J lost 3, with 14 bases in between. This clonotype was seen repeatedly, ten times or more. Its antigen remains unknown. The chain employs TRBV5-1 and TRBJ2-3; D unresolved. The source material was whole blood. This TCR derives from an adult who was a healthcare worker with PCR-confirmed SARS-CoV-2 infection or an uninfected control (not recorded which). The CDR3 coding sequence is TGCGCCAGCAGCTTGGCTTCGGGTCCCCCGACAGATACGCAGTATTTT. This gives the protein CASSLASGPPTDTQYF.